These 13 T cell receptor beta chains came from one sample sequenced in a study of graft-versus-host responses after intestinal transplantation. These receptors have no identified antigens. Data came from immunoSEQ multiplex PCR; TCRdb stores just in-frame clones and leaves some out. The sample includes tens of thousands of clones, about nine tenths of them seen just once. Sequences were derived from unstimulated CD4+ T cells sorted from spleen or lymph node cells, sampled before intestinal transplant. Source of these receptors: a human donor who received an intestinal transplant.

A few counts support this clone. The genes are TRBV2 and TRBJ1-4, with D possibly TRBD1 on 5 matching bases. The CDR3 is 15 residues long. V lost 6 bases to trimming and J lost 14 bases, with 25 bases between them. Germline V gene sequence: CDR1 SNHLY, CDR2 FYNNEI. In DNA form, the CDR3 reads TGTGCCAGCAGGGGGACGGCCCGTAAAAGTGGCGGGCTGTTTTTT. This translates into CASRGTARKSGGLFF.

As concerns this clone: At one boundary the junction diverges from the germline segment, which might be a read error. The sample carries other DNA sequences with the same CDR3. The rearrangement links TRBV7-8 to TRBJ1-5; D is unresolved. This CDR3 spans 12 amino acids. Germline CDR1 reads SGHVS; CDR2 reads FQNEAQ. The CDR3 DNA reads as TGTGCCAGCAGCTTCCCAGAACAGCCTCAGCATTTT. Translated, it gives CASSFPEQPQHF.

V gene TRBV6-1 combines with J gene TRBJ2-5; 7 bases are shared with TRBD1. CDR3 size: 13 residues. Per germline, CDR1 MNHNS and CDR2 SASEGT. Trimming at V came to 6 bases and at J to 4 bases, leaving 5 bases not matched to a gene. CDR3 residues: CASSQTGPETQYF. DNA for the CDR3: TGTGCCAGCAGCCAGACAGGGCCAGAGACCCAGTACTTC.

The chain links TRBV6-5 to TRBJ1-2, with 11 bases aligning to TRBD1. The trim removed 5 bases at V and 7 bases at J, leaving 6 bases unmatched. The CDR3 consists of 14 residues. From germline, CDR1 is MNHEY and CDR2 SVGAGI. CDR3 residues: CASSERTGGSGYTF. The CDR3 DNA sequence: TGTGCCAGCAGTGAAAGGACAGGGGGCTCTGGCTACACCTTC.

The V call is TRBV5-4, the J call TRBJ2-7; 14 nucleotides agree with TRBD2. Germline assignment: CDR1 SGHNT and CDR2 YYREEE (reference sequence). The CDR3 is made up of 17 amino acids. V trimming: 4 bases; J trimming: 6 bases; junction bases outside the gene matches: 12. CDR3 sequence (DNA): TGTGCCAGCAGCGTGACTAGCGGGAGGGCCTTTTTCCGCGAGCAGTACTTC. Translation gives CASSVTSGRAFFREQYF.

This chain joins TRBV12-5 and TRBJ2-7, with a tentative D call TRBD1 (8 bases). The V end was cut by 1 base, the J end by 7 bases, with 17 bases between. The CDR3 is made up of 15 amino acids. CDR1 is LGHNT and CDR2 is FRNRAP in the germline V gene. The CDR3: CASGLDTDRGGEQYF. CDR3 coding DNA: TGTGCTAGTGGTTTGGATACCGACAGGGGAGGGGAGCAGTACTTC.

V and J are TRBV10-3 and TRBJ2-7; 9 bases line up with TRBD1. Germline trimming cut 6 bases from V and 0 bases from J; bases unmatched to any gene: 3. The CDR3 contains 14 residues. Germline-derived CDR1 and CDR2 are ENHRY and SYGVKD. The CDR3 region has the DNA TGTGCCATCAGGGGACAGGGTGACTCCTACGAGCAGTACTTC. It specifies CAIRGQGDSYEQYF.

The chain is built from TRBV6-1 and TRBJ2-3; no definite D call. The CDR3 is 15 amino acids. Trimming removed 4 bases at V and 0 bases at J, with 11 bases between. Germline V gene sequence: CDR1 MNHNS, CDR2 SASEGT. The CDR3 DNA sequence: TGTGCCAGCAGTGTCTTGTCACCTAGCACAGATACGCAGTATTTT. Protein: CASSVLSPSTDTQYF.

The rearrangement uses TRBV5-1 and TRBJ2-5, with D possibly TRBD1 on 6 matching bases. The CDR3 sequence is 14 residues long. Germline CDR1 is SGHRS and CDR2 is YFSETQ. With 0 bases removed from V and 2 bases from J, the gap between germline ends came to 8 bases. The DNA of the CDR3 is TGCGCCAGCAGCTTGGGGGGGCAGCAAGAGACCCAGTACTTC. It encodes CASSLGGQQETQYF.

The chain has TRBV18 and TRBJ2-7, with 9 bases lining up with TRBD2. Germline assignment: CDR1 KGHSH and CDR2 LQKENI. V shed 2 bases and J 4 bases; nucleotides not matched to a gene: 6. The CDR3 length is 15 residues. CDR3 amino acids: CASSPRREGPYEQYF. CDR3 DNA sequence: TGTGCCAGCTCACCAAGGCGGGAGGGTCCGTACGAGCAGTACTTC.

This rearrangement joins TRBV10-3 to TRBJ2-5, with 10 bases lining up with TRBD2. The V gene end was trimmed by 4 bases and the J gene end by 4 bases; junction bases not matched to a gene: 12. The CDR3 runs to 17 residues. Germline assignment: CDR1 ENHRY and CDR2 SYGVKD. The CDR3 protein is CAISGGTLAGVGETQYF. The CDR3 DNA is TGTGCCATCAGTGGTGGGACCCTAGCGGGAGTGGGAGAGACCCAGTACTTC.

This sequence joins TRBV9 and TRBJ2-7; 13 bases map to TRBD2. Germline V lookup: CDR1 SGDLS, CDR2 YYNGEE. J gave up 6 bases and V 4 bases, and 10 bases lay outside the gene matches. The CDR3 runs 16 residues. The CDR3 reads CASSLAGTSGTGEQYF. CDR3 sequence (DNA): TGTGCCAGCAGCCTCGCCGGGACTAGCGGGACGGGCGAGCAGTACTTC.

This clone was counted a single time. The V call is TRBV4-1, the J call TRBJ2-7; D may correspond to TRBD1 or TRBD2 (5 bases each). Germline lookup yields CDR1 MGHRA and CDR2 YSYEKL. The length of the CDR3 is 14 residues. The V and J ends lost 2 bases and 2 bases respectively, with 10 bases between them. CDR3 bases: TGCGCCAGCAGCCAACAGGGACCAGCCTACGAGCAGTACTTC. Its translation: CASSQQGPAYEQYF.